The 20 T cell receptor beta chains given below trace back to one sample, sequenced in a study of response to subunit inactivated influenza vaccine. TCRdb processed the RT-PCR reads anew with MiXCR; each CDR3 protein has one entry. The sample lists hundreds of thousands of distinct CDR3 sequences, roughly 20% occurring once. Sequencing used PBMCs from blood, obtained 5 to 6 days after vaccination. The receptors come from a middle-aged man who received an inactivated influenza vaccine.

This clonotype was seen a handful of times. The chain combines TRBV20-1 with TRBJ2-2; a possible D gene is TRBD1 (7 bases). The V and J ends lost 6 bases and 4 bases respectively, with 15 bases between them. This CDR3 contains 14 residues. Germline CDR1 reads DFQATT; CDR2 reads SNEGSKA (reference sequence). CDR3 sequence reads: CSAAGQQGTGELFF. CDR3 in DNA: TGCAGTGCCGCGGGACAGCAGGGCACCGGGGAGCTGTTTTTT.

This clonotype came up a few times. The chain is built from TRBV12-3 or TRBV12-4 and TRBJ2-2; the D is unclear. V lost 2 bases to trimming and J lost 6 bases, with 7 bases between them. The CDR3 is 13 residues long. The CDR3 DNA reads as TGTGCCAGCAGTTTACAGGTTGCCGGGGAGCTGTTTTTT. It encodes CASSLQVAGELFF.

This rearrangement joins TRBV28 to TRBJ2-3; 7 positions match TRBD1. Germline V CDR1 and CDR2: MDHEN, SYDVKM. The CDR3 has 14 amino acids. The ends lost 6 bases at V and 6 bases at J; junction bases unmatched: 9. CDR3: CASRTAGGWDTQYF. CDR3 bases: TGTGCCAGCAGGACGGCAGGGGGATGGGATACGCAGTATTTT.

This chain joins TRBV19 and TRBJ1-3, with D perhaps matching TRBD1 (6 bases). CDR1 and CDR2 from the germline V gene are LNHDA and SQIVND (reference sequence). Trimming took off 5 bases at V and 0 bases at J, with 11 bases between the two ends. The CDR3 is 15 residues long. CDR3 bases: TGTGCCAGTAGTCAGGGGCCAGGCTCTGGAAACACCATATATTTT. It specifies CASSQGPGSGNTIYF. Complete variable domain (other parts from reference TRBV19 and TRBJ1-3): DGGITQSPKYLFRKEGQNVTLSCEQNLNHDAMYWYRQDPGQGLRLIYYSQIVNDFQKGDIAEGYSVSREKKESFPLTVTSAQKNPTAFYLCASSQGPGSGNTIYFGEGSWLTVV.

V gene TRBV15 combines with J gene TRBJ1-5; the D gene is possibly TRBD1 (5 bases). V was clipped by 3 bases and J by 2 bases, with 11 bases between them. Germline lookup yields CDR1 LNHNV and CDR2 YYDKDF (reference sequence). The CDR3 extends over 15 amino acids. CDR3 loop: CATSSSGGGNQPQHF. Written as DNA, the CDR3 is TGTGCCACCAGCAGTTCGGGGGGAGGCAATCAGCCCCAGCATTTT.

In its sample, this clonotype was seen many times. V is TRBV5-1 and J is TRBJ2-5; weak D call: TRBD2 (5 bases). V was shortened by 9 bases and J by 1 base, with 10 bases between the two germline ends. Germline V gives CDR1 SGHRS, CDR2 YFSETQ. This CDR3 comprises 12 residues. The CDR3 coding sequence is TGCGCCACCCGGGGTCTCCAAGAGACCCAGTACTTC. It yields the protein CATRGLQETQYF.

This clonotype has a count of ten or more. The chain is built from TRBV29-1 and TRBJ2-1; tentatively, D is TRBD1 (6 bases). V lost 7 bases and J lost 0, with 10 bases in between. Per the germline V gene, CDR1 is SQVTM and CDR2 is ANQGSEA. This CDR3 is 13 amino acids long. CDR3 in amino acids: CSERGISYNEQFF. The DNA for the CDR3 is TGCAGCGAAAGGGGGATCTCCTACAATGAGCAGTTCTTC.

CDR3 region: CASSYFGTGGTDTQYF. The CDR3 nucleotides are TGTGCCAGCAGTTACTTCGGGACAGGGGGCACAGATACGCAGTATTTT. V and J are TRBV6-2 or TRBV6-3 and TRBJ2-3, with 10 bases matching TRBD1. Per the germline V gene, CDR1 is MNHEY and CDR2 is SVGEGT. The CDR3 has 16 residues. Trimming took 1 base from V and 1 from J; bases not matched to a gene: 2.

V usage is TRBV29-1 and J usage is TRBJ2-7; D gene ambiguous. Trimming removed 5 bases from V and 2 bases from J, with 7 bases in between. This CDR3 has 11 amino acids. CDR1 and CDR2 (germline): SQVTM, ANQGSEA. The CDR3 bases are TGCAGCGTTTTCCAGGCCTACGAGCAGTACTTC. It yields the protein CSVFQAYEQYF.

This clonotype was seen ten or more times. The J gene is TRBJ2-3, the V gene TRBV12-3 or TRBV12-4, with 7 bases fitting TRBD2. V lost 6 bases, J lost 4 bases, and 13 bases stayed unmatched. The CDR3 loop spans 16 amino acids. The DNA of the CDR3 is TGTGCCAGCAGCCGACGTACTAGCGAACATCCAGATACGCAGTATTTT. It is translated as CASSRRTSEHPDTQYF.

This clonotype was counted only a few times. The V and J genes are TRBV4-3 and TRBJ2-3, with a tentative D call TRBD2 (6 bases). Trimming pared 0 bases from V and 3 bases from J, leaving 16 bases between. The CDR3 has 17 residues. Per the germline V gene, CDR1 is LGHNA and CDR2 is YSLEER. CDR3 nucleotide sequence: TGCGCCAGCAGCCAAGATCGGGGGACCCCGACTACAGATACGCAGTATTTT. Protein: CASSQDRGTPTTDTQYF.

This clonotype appeared a few times. J is TRBJ1-2 and V is TRBV7-9; D not certain. V was clipped by 4 bases and J by 4 bases, with 16 bases between them. Germline V CDR1 and CDR2: SEHNR, FQNEAQ (reference sequence). The CDR3 is 15 amino acids. The CDR3 region is CASSSMTKSGYGYTF. In DNA form, the CDR3 reads TGTGCCAGCAGCTCGATGACCAAGTCGGGCTATGGCTACACCTTC.

This rearrangement joins TRBV3-1 to TRBJ1-1, with D possibly TRBD1 on 5 matching bases. Germline CDR1 and CDR2: LGHDT and YNNKEL (reference sequence). The V end lost 0 bases, the J end lost 5 bases, and 10 bases lay between the germline ends. The CDR3 is made up of 14 amino acids. Here the CDR3 reads CASSQDGGGTEAFF. In nucleotides, the CDR3 is TGTGCCAGCAGCCAAGATGGCGGGGGAACTGAAGCTTTCTTT.

The chain carries TRBV5-1 and TRBJ1-6, with D unclear. Per germline, CDR1 SGHRS and CDR2 YFSETQ. With 0 bases removed from V and 10 bases from J, the gap between germline ends came to 8 bases. The CDR3 contains 13 residues. CDR3 sequence reads: CASSLASRSPLHF. CDR3 nucleotide sequence: TGCGCCAGCAGCTTGGCAAGTCGATCACCCCTCCACTTT.

This clonotype was observed a handful of times. CDR3 sequence (DNA): TGTGCCAGCAGCCCCCTAATCTGGCCCCAGCATTTT. This gives the protein CASSPLIWPQHF. J is TRBJ1-5 and V is TRBV6-6, with D unresolved. The germline V gene has CDR1 MNHNY and CDR2 SVGAGI (reference sequence). This CDR3 has 12 residues. V lost 6 bases and J 9 bases, leaving 12 bases between the germline ends.

This clonotype was seen a handful of times. V and J are TRBV12-3 or TRBV12-4 and TRBJ1-2; the D gene is possibly TRBD1 (5 bases). Trimming removed 1 base from V and 5 bases from J, with 17 bases in between. CDR3 length: 16 residues. The CDR3 nucleotides read TGTGCCAGCAGTTTAGATTCAAGGGGCGGTAGATATGGCTACACCTTC. It encodes CASSLDSRGGRYGYTF.

CDR3 residues: CASSFENSYEQYF. CDR3 DNA: TGTGCCAGCAGTTTTGAGAACTCCTACGAGCAGTACTTC. V is TRBV27 and J is TRBJ2-7, with unresolved D. The V end lost 3 bases, the J end lost 0 bases, and 6 bases lay between the germline ends. There are 13 residues in the CDR3. Germline V gives CDR1 MNHEY, CDR2 SMNVEV (reference sequence).

The chain links TRBV5-1 to TRBJ1-3; D call uncertain. Trimming shortened V by 1 base and J by 0 bases, and 11 bases separated the two germline ends. The CDR3 is 16 amino acids. CDR1 SGHRS and CDR2 YFSETQ come from the germline V gene. The CDR3 DNA reads as TGCGCCAGCAGCTTGTCTGGCCCTAACTCTGGAAACACCATATATTTT. Translation gives CASSLSGPNSGNTIYF.

This clonotype was detected only a few times. This sequence joins TRBV28 and TRBJ2-5; 7 nucleotides match TRBD1. Germline V gene data show CDR1 as MDHEN and CDR2 as SYDVKM. The CDR3 covers 13 residues. Trimming cost V 3 bases and J 4 bases; bases outside gene matches: 2. The CDR3 region is CASSFRDRETQYF. The DNA of the CDR3 is TGTGCCAGCAGTTTCCGGGACAGAGAGACCCAGTACTTC.

This clonotype has just a few counts. V and J are TRBV6-5 and TRBJ2-1; 8 nucleotides align to TRBD1. J gave up 2 bases and V 5 bases, and 8 bases lay outside the gene matches. This CDR3 is built from 16 residues. Germline-derived CDR1 and CDR2 are MNHEY and SVGAGI. The DNA of the CDR3 is TGTGCCAGCAGTCTCGACAGGGGCTACCCCTACAATGAGCAGTTCTTC. It codes for CASSLDRGYPYNEQFF.